This passage covers 2 T cell receptor beta chains from one sample sequenced in a study of blood T cell repertoires in COVID-19. Only in-frame clones appear in the TCRdb table, and some are missing; sequencing was by immunoSEQ multiplex PCR. The sample records 190,000 or so clones, around 85% being singletons. Specimen: peripheral blood. The source of these receptors is an elderly woman with acute or convalescent COVID-19.

In its sample, this clone was seen once. This chain links TRBV5-1 with TRBJ2-3; 9 nucleotides line up with TRBD2. The CDR3 covers 16 residues. CDR1 and CDR2 from the germline V gene are SGHRS and YFSETQ. J gave up 4 bases and V 3 bases, and 9 bases lay outside the gene matches. This chain's CDR3 is CASSSRGTSSPDTQYF. CDR3 DNA sequence: TGCGCCAGCAGCTCCAGGGGGACTAGCTCCCCAGATACGCAGTATTTT. Full variable domain (missing parts from reference TRBV5-1 and TRBJ2-3): KAGVTQTPRYLIKTRGQQVTLSCSPISGHRSVSWYQQTPGQGLQFLFEYFSETQRNKGNFPGRFSGRQFSNSRSEMNVSTLELGDSALYLCASSSRGTSSPDTQYFGPGTRLTVL.

This clone was recorded a few times. The chain recombines TRBV2 with TRBJ1-5; a possible D gene is TRBD1 (6 bases). Germline V gives CDR1 SNHLY, CDR2 FYNNEI. The V and J ends lost 10 bases and 5 bases respectively, with 15 bases between them. This CDR3 has 13 residues. CDR3 bases: TGTGCCACGACCACAGGGAACGATCAGCCCCAGCATTTT. Translated, it gives CATTTGNDQPQHF.